The rows below give T cell receptor beta chains drawn from one sample of a study of T cells in Graves' hyperthyroidism and ophthalmopathy. MiXCR, run by TCRdb on the multiplex PCR reads, gives a single entry per CDR3 protein. The table shows 750,000 to 900,000 distinct CDR3 sequences, with over 35% occurring only once. The sequencing input was blood. These receptor sequences come from a man between 18 and 29 years old with Graves' hyperthyroidism. CDR3s leave out the opening cysteine and the closing phenylalanine or tryptophan. Each record gives: V gene, J gene, CDR3 protein.

>TRBV10-3|TRBJ2-5
AISEYGGTSGTETQY
>TRBV29-1|TRBJ1-1
SVAGTGTGGAGDTEAF
>TRBV5-1|TRBJ1-2
ASSWTGGNYGYT
>TRBV9|TRBJ1-1
ASSAREGEGAEAF
>TRBV7-3|TRBJ2-7
ASSFSRGYEQY
>TRBV28|TRBJ1-1
ASSITGWTEAF
>TRBV10-3|TRBJ1-1
AVSEWGGADTEAF
>TRBV10-3|TRBJ2-3
AIRQGTGVTDTQY
>TRBV7-9|TRBJ2-7
ASSFTGIYEQY
>TRBV7-6|TRBJ2-5
ASSSVGFRETQY
>TRBV9|TRBJ1-1
ASSIAGGAAEAF
>TRBV13|TRBJ2-7
ASSGRGAYEQY
>TRBV20-1|TRBJ2-7
SARRTGSEQY
>TRBV20-1|TRBJ2-7
SASQLGGEQY
>TRBV15|TRBJ2-2
ATSSEDGANTGELF
>TRBV14|TRBJ1-4
ASSYLWTGSDEEKLF
>TRBV29-1|TRBJ2-7
SVRTNSYEQY
>TRBV6-2/TRBV6-3|TRBJ1-3
ASSSTTSGRRSGNTIY